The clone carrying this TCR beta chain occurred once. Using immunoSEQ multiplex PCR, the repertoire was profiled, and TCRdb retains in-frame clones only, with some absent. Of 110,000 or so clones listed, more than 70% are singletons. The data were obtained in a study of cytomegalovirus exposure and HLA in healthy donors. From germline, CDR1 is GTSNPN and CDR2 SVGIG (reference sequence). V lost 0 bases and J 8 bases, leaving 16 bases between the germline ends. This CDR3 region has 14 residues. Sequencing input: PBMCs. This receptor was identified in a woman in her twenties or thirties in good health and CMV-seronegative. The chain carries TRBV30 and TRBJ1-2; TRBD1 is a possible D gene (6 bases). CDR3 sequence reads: CAWSVMGAAYGYTF. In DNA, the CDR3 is TGTGCCTGGAGTGTGATGGGGGCCGCCTACGGCTACACCTTC.